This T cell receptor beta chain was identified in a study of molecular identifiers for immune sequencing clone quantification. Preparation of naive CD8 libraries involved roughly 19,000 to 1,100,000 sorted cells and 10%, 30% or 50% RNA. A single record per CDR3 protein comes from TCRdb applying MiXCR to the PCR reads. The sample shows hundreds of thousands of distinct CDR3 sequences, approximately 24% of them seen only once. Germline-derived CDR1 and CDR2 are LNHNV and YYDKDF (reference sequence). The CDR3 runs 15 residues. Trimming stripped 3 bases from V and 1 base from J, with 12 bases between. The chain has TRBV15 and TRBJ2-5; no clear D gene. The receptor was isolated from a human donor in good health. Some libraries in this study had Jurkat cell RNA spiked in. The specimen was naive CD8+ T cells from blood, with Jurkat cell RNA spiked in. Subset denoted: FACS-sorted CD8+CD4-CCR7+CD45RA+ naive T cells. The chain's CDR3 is CATSSTRASQETQYF. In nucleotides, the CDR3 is TGTGCCACCAGCAGTACCCGGGCCAGCCAAGAGACCCAGTACTTC.